This is a list of T cell receptor beta chains from one sample in a study of cytomegalovirus exposure and HLA in healthy donors. The assay was immunoSEQ multiplex PCR, and TCRdb's table has in-frame clones only and misses some. The data show about 140,000 clones, approximately 70% seen once. Sequencing used PBMCs. Receptor source: a woman between 40 and 55 years old in good health and CMV-seronegative. CDR3s include the opening cysteine and the closing phenylalanine or tryptophan. The D gene is left open where the match is weak. Clone size, where shown, is once, few, many, or a class for clones that have expanded.

d_call	j_call	v_call	clone_size	cdr3_aa	cdr3_nt
-	TRBJ1-2	TRBV9	-	CASSPEQGYNYGYTF	TGTGCCAGCAGCCCAGAACAGGGTTATAACTATGGCTACACCTTC
TRBD1	TRBJ2-6	TRBV5-1	-	CASSLVGQGAVGANVLTF	TGCGCCAGCAGCTTGGTAGGACAGGGGGCTGTTGGGGCCAACGTCCTGACTTTC
TRBD1	TRBJ2-6	TRBV27	-	CASSLRGPLSSGANVLTF	TGTGCCAGCAGTTTGAGGGGGCCTCTTAGCTCTGGGGCCAACGTCCTGACTTTC
-	TRBJ1-6	TRBV27	-	CASSKQGEGYNSPLHF	TGTGCCAGCAGTAAACAGGGAGAGGGCTATAATTCACCCCTCCACTTT
-	TRBJ1-5	TRBV28	-	CASSPSPRGWGQPQHF	TGTGCCAGCAGCCCAAGCCCCAGGGGTTGGGGTCAGCCCCAGCATTTT
-	TRBJ1-6	TRBV4-1	-	CASSPLWQGESPLHF	TGCGCCAGCAGCCCCTTATGGCAGGGTGAATCACCCCTCCACTTT
-	TRBJ2-3	TRBV5-4	-	CASSLSRLSTDTQYF	TGTGCCAGCAGCTTATCCAGACTATCCACAGATACGCAGTATTTT
-	TRBJ2-7	TRBV4-2	-	CASSQGQGDYEQYF	TGTGCCAGCAGCCAAGGCCAGGGTGACTACGAGCAGTACTTC
TRBD1	TRBJ1-6	TRBV4-1	-	CASSQEGQGRSPLHF	TGCGCCAGCAGCCAGGAGGGACAGGGCCGCTCACCCCTCCACTTT
-	TRBJ2-7	TRBV5-1	few	CASSLASPGEQYF	TGCGCCAGCAGCTTGGCCAGTCCAGGTGAGCAGTACTTC
-	TRBJ2-7	TRBV27	-	CASSSSAGSRSYEQYF	TGTGCCAGCAGTTCTTCTGCCGGGTCCCGCTCCTACGAGCAGTACTTC
-	TRBJ2-4	TRBV6-5	-	CASSYSAGVNIQYF	TGTGCCAGCAGTTACTCTGCAGGGGTGAACATTCAGTACTTC
-	TRBJ1-2	TRBV19	-	CASSTGGGTYGYTF	TGTGCCAGCAGTACCGGGGGGGGAACCTATGGCTACACCTTC
TRBD1	TRBJ1-2	TRBV14	few	CASSQMDRAGYTF	TGTGCCAGCAGCCAAATGGACAGGGCGGGCTACACCTTC
-	TRBJ2-3	TRBV9	-	CASSVSQGATDTQYF	TGTGCCAGCAGCGTAAGCCAGGGCGCCACAGATACGCAGTATTTT
-	TRBJ2-1	TRBV13	-	CASSLAGTPIYNEQFF	TGTGCCAGCAGCTTAGCAGGTACTCCTATCTACAATGAGCAGTTCTTC
-	TRBJ1-2	TRBV19	-	CASSRGRNYGYTF	TGTGCCAGTAGTAGAGGAAGGAACTATGGCTACACCTTC
TRBD1	TRBJ1-1	TRBV29-1	-	CSVESGRGTAEAFF	TGCAGCGTTGAATCTGGCAGGGGGACCGCTGAAGCTTTCTTT
TRBD1	TRBJ2-5	TRBV14	-	CASSQVDRDQETQYF	TGTGCCAGCAGCCAAGTTGACAGGGACCAAGAGACCCAGTACTTC
-	TRBJ1-5	TRBV4-1	-	CASSQAPDRNQPQHF	TGCGCCAGCAGCCAAGCTCCGGACAGAAATCAGCCCCAGCATTTT
-	TRBJ2-2	TRBV18	-	CASSPGGGTGELFF	TGTGCCAGCTCACCCGGCGGTGGAACCGGGGAGCTGTTTTTT
-	TRBJ1-4	TRBV2	-	CASSVGTAGLDEKLFF	TGTGCCAGCAGTGTGGGGACGGCGGGGCTTGATGAAAAACTGTTTTTT
TRBD1	TRBJ1-3	TRBV13	-	CASSLSDRGGNTIYF	TGTGCCAGCAGCTTAAGCGACAGGGGGGGAAACACCATATATTTT
-	TRBJ2-2	TRBV7-9	-	CASSLVVGTTNTGELFF	TGTGCCAGCAGCTTAGTCGTAGGGACAACGAACACCGGGGAGCTGTTTTTT
TRBD2	TRBJ2-2	TRBV6-1	-	CASSEPASGGLGTGELFF	TGTGCCAGCAGTGAACCGGCTAGCGGGGGCCTGGGCACCGGGGAGCTGTTTTTT
-	TRBJ1-2	TRBV19	-	CASWGDGYTF	TGTGCCAGTTGGGGGGATGGCTACACCTTC
-	TRBJ1-2	TRBV9	-	CASDRGRGDGYTF	TGTGCCAGCGACCGGGGGAGAGGGGATGGCTACACCTTC
-	TRBJ1-4	TRBV28	-	CASSFLGGTKEKLFF	TGTGCCAGCAGTTTTTTGGGTGGGACTAAGGAAAAACTGTTTTTT
-	TRBJ2-2	TRBV23-1	-	CASSQSTGILNTGELFF	TGCGCCAGCAGTCAGAGCACAGGGATCCTAAACACCGGGGAGCTGTTTTTT
-	TRBJ1-1	TRBV18	few	CASSPVGQTNTEAFF	TGTGCCAGCTCACCAGTAGGACAGACGAACACTGAAGCTTTCTTT
-	TRBJ1-2	TRBV19	-	CASSTPYRDDGYTF	TGTGCCAGTAGTACGCCGTACAGGGATGATGGCTACACCTTC
TRBD1	TRBJ2-1	TRBV5-1	-	CASSLAGQVHRPNYNEQFF	TGCGCCAGCAGCCTGGCGGGACAGGTCCATAGACCGAACTACAATGAGCAGTTCTTC
-	TRBJ2-3	TRBV2	-	CATQKDTSTDTQYF	TGTGCCACGCAAAAGGACACCAGCACAGATACGCAGTATTTT
-	TRBJ2-5	TRBV7-2	few	CASSATTLETQYF	TGTGCCAGCAGCGCGACTACGTTAGAGACCCAGTACTTC
-	TRBJ1-4	TRBV28	-	CASRNDRSNEKLFF	TGTGCCAGCAGAAACGACAGATCTAATGAAAAACTGTTTTTT
-	TRBJ1-4	TRBV2	few	CASSATEKLFF	TGTGCCAGCAGTGCAACAGAAAAACTGTTTTTT
-	TRBJ1-1	TRBV5-6	-	CASSTDGGKAFF	TGTGCCAGCAGCACCGACGGGGGTAAAGCTTTCTTT
-	TRBJ1-6	TRBV27	-	CASSPLSSYNSPLHF	TGTGCCAGCAGCCCTCTAAGCTCCTATAATTCACCCCTCCACTTT
-	TRBJ1-2	TRBV14	-	CASSRNQGSSGNYGYTF	TGTGCCAGCAGCCGCAATCAGGGGTCCTCGGGAAACTATGGCTACACCTTC
TRBD2	TRBJ2-3	TRBV5-4	-	CASSRTGGGPTDTQYF	TGTGCCAGCAGCCGGACTGGCGGGGGGCCCACAGATACGCAGTATTTT
-	TRBJ2-6	TRBV2	-	CASSESPSGANVLTF	TGTGCCAGCAGTGAATCCCCGTCTGGGGCCAACGTCCTGACTTTC
-	TRBJ2-1	TRBV9	few	CASSVELRGNEQFF	TGTGCCAGCAGCGTAGAATTAAGGGGCAATGAGCAGTTCTTC
-	TRBJ1-1	TRBV7-2	-	CASSPDIYVAYTEAFF	TGTGCCAGCAGCCCGGACATATACGTGGCCTACACTGAAGCTTTCTTT
-	TRBJ2-2	TRBV12-5	-	CASGLGQENANTGELFF	TGTGCTAGTGGTTTGGGACAGGAGAACGCGAACACCGGGGAGCTGTTTTTT
-	TRBJ2-7	TRBV10-3	once	CAISRADRFSYEQYF	TGTGCCATCAGTCGAGCGGACAGATTCTCCTACGAGCAGTACTTC
TRBD1	TRBJ1-1	TRBV7-9	few	CASRQQGQNTEAFF	TGTGCCAGCAGACAACAGGGGCAGAACACTGAAGCTTTCTTT
-	TRBJ1-2	TRBV5-1	-	CASSLGGRDYGYTF	TGCGCCAGCAGCTTGGGGGGCCGGGACTATGGCTACACCTTC
-	TRBJ2-2	TRBV9	-	CASSVRGTGELFF	TGTGCCAGCAGCGTAAGGGGCACCGGGGAGCTGTTTTTT
TRBD1	TRBJ1-2	TRBV27	many	CASSAQGEGYTF	TGTGCCAGCAGTGCCCAGGGGGAAGGCTACACCTTC
-	TRBJ2-7	TRBV6-5	-	CASSRTGNGIDEQYF	TGTGCCAGCAGCCGAACAGGGAATGGTATCGACGAGCAGTACTTC
TRBD1	TRBJ2-5	TRBV5-1	-	CASSLAGTGGAQETQYF	TGCGCCAGCAGCTTGGCCGGGACAGGGGGCGCCCAAGAGACCCAGTACTTC
TRBD2	TRBJ2-1	TRBV11-2	-	CASSPGGPFHNEQFF	TGTGCCAGCAGCCCGGGAGGCCCGTTCCACAATGAGCAGTTCTTC
TRBD1	TRBJ1-1	TRBV29-1	-	CSVGQGAGGSTEAFF	TGCAGCGTTGGACAGGGGGCCGGTGGCAGCACTGAAGCTTTCTTT